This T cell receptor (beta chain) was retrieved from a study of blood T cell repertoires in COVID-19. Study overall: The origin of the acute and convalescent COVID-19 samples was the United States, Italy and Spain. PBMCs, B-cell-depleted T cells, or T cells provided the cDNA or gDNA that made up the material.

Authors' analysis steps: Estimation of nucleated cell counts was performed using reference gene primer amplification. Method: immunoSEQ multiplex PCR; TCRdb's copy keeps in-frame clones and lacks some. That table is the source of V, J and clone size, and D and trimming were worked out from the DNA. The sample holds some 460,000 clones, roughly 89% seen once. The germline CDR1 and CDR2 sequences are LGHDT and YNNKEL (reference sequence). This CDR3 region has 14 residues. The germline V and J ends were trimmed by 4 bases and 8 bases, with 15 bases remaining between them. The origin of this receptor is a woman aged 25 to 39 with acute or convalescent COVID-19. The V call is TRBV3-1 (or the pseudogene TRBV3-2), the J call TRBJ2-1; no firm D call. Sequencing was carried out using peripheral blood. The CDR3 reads CASSLGLTPHEQFF. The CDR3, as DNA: TGTGCCAGCAGCCTCGGCTTGACTCCCCATGAGCAGTTCTTC.